A selection of T cell receptor beta chains follows, all from one sample in a study of blood T cell repertoires in COVID-19. Sequenced by immunoSEQ multiplex PCR; TCRdb stores in-frame clones only, minus some. The repertoire holds about 290,000 clones, with roughly 80% as singletons. The source material was peripheral blood. These receptors originate from a woman aged 50 to 60 with active or convalescent COVID-19. Each CDR3 is given with its conserved first and last residue. A D gene is named only where the DNA matches it firmly. Only some rows state a clone size, as once, few, many or a class for expanded clones.

TRBV21-1,-,TRBJ1-5,-,CASGGGQPQHF,TGTGCCAGCGGGGGCGGACAGCCCCAGCATTTT
TRBV29-1,-,TRBJ2-1,-,CSVEKAVSNEQFF,TGCAGCGTTGAGAAAGCGGTGAGCAATGAGCAGTTCTTC
TRBV3-1/TRBV3-2,once,TRBJ1-1,-,CASSAQGGAFF,TGTGCCAGCAGCGCCCAGGGTGGGGCTTTCTTT
TRBV9,-,TRBJ1-6,TRBD1,CASSGPGTGHNSPLHF,TGTGCCAGCAGCGGCCCCGGGACAGGGCATAATTCACCCCTCCACTTT
TRBV5-1,-,TRBJ2-7,TRBD2,CASSSTSASSYEQYF,TGCGCCAGCAGCTCGACTAGCGCAAGCTCCTACGAGCAGTACTTC
TRBV6-5,-,TRBJ2-7,-,CASSSPGTTSYEQYF,TGTGCCAGCAGTTCCCCCGGGACAACCTCCTACGAGCAGTACTTC
TRBV9,-,TRBJ1-3,TRBD1,CASSVGQGGGNTIYF,TGTGCCAGCAGCGTAGGACAGGGAGGAGGAAACACCATATATTTT
TRBV3-1/TRBV3-2,-,TRBJ2-5,TRBD2,CASSPGIGGRAQETQYF,TGTGCCAGCAGCCCCGGGATTGGCGGGAGGGCCCAAGAGACCCAGTACTTC
TRBV19,-,TRBJ1-1,TRBD1,CASRMEDRGLNTEAFF,TGTGCCAGTAGAATGGAGGACAGGGGGCTGAACACTGAAGCTTTCTTT
TRBV28,-,TRBJ1-4,-,CASSLWGSGHQNEKLFF,TGTGCCAGCAGTTTATGGGGAAGCGGCCACCAGAATGAAAAACTGTTTTTT
TRBV10-1,-,TRBJ1-5,TRBD1,CASIQFLEGAGNQPQHF,TGCGCCAGCATTCAATTCCTGGAGGGGGCTGGCAATCAGCCCCAGCATTTT
TRBV25-1,few,TRBJ2-3,TRBD1,CASSFRTGKGTDTQYF,TGTGCCAGCAGTTTCAGGACAGGGAAAGGGACAGATACGCAGTATTTT
TRBV28,-,TRBJ1-6,-,CASRPPGDNSPLHF,TGTGCCAGCAGACCCCCCGGGGATAATTCACCCCTCCACTTT
TRBV3-1/TRBV3-2,few,TRBJ1-6,TRBD1,CASSHRTGTFHSPLHF,TGTGCCAGCAGCCATAGGACAGGTACCTTCCATTCACCCCTCCACTTT
TRBV18,once,TRBJ1-5,-,CASSPSGNQPQHF,TGTGCCAGCTCACCATCCGGCAATCAGCCCCAGCATTTT
TRBV4-1,few,TRBJ1-1,-,CASSYKGVEAFF,TGCGCCAGCAGCTACAAGGGGGTTGAAGCTTTCTTT
TRBV5-1,-,TRBJ1-1,-,CASSLTRDSSNTEAFF,TGCGCCAGCAGCTTGACGCGGGACTCATCGAACACTGAAGCTTTCTTT
TRBV16,-,TRBJ2-7,TRBD2,CASSQSRQARTSGGYEQYF,TGTGCCAGCAGCCAATCGCGGCAGGCCAGGACTAGCGGGGGTTACGAGCAGTACTTC
TRBV2,-,TRBJ2-3,TRBD1,CASSRDSSSTDTQYF,TGTGCCAGCAGCCGGGACAGTTCTAGCACAGATACGCAGTATTTT
TRBV7-9,once,TRBJ2-1,TRBD2,CASSPKTSGRTNEQFF,TGTGCCAGCAGCCCGAAGACTAGCGGGAGAACCAATGAGCAGTTCTTC
TRBV11-2,-,TRBJ2-1,-,CASRSGNEQFF,TGTGCCAGCAGGTCAGGGAATGAGCAGTTCTTC
TRBV6-4,-,TRBJ2-1,TRBD1,CASSFGQGGNEQFF,TGTGCCAGCAGTTTTGGACAGGGCGGGAATGAGCAGTTCTTC
TRBV7-8,-,TRBJ2-1,-,CASSLGLLNEQFF,TGTGCCAGCAGCTTGGGACTCCTCAACGAGCAGTTCTTC
TRBV6-1,-,TRBJ1-2,-,CASSEGSGELYGYTF,TGTGCCAGCAGTGAAGGGTCCGGGGAACTCTATGGCTACACCTTC
TRBV19,-,TRBJ2-1,TRBD2,CASSIGSTSGNYNEQFF,TGTGCCAGTAGTATAGGGTCCACTAGCGGAAACTACAATGAGCAGTTCTTC
TRBV27,-,TRBJ2-7,TRBD2,CAAGRGTYEQYF,TGTGCCGCCGGGAGGGGGACCTACGAGCAGTACTTC
TRBV18,-,TRBJ2-7,-,CASSGGRGYEQYF,TGTGCCAGCTCAGGGGGCAGGGGTTACGAGCAGTACTTC
TRBV5-1,-,TRBJ1-1,-,CASSLVSGPGVTEAFF,TGCGCCAGCAGCTTGGTGAGTGGTCCGGGGGTCACTGAAGCTTTCTTT
TRBV5-1,-,TRBJ2-7,-,CAGRIEGRQPYEQYF,TGCGCCGGGAGAATTGAAGGGAGGCAGCCCTACGAGCAGTACTTC
TRBV5-1,-,TRBJ2-2,TRBD2,CASSLGTIPTGELFF,TGCGCCAGCAGCTTAGGGACTATTCCCACCGGGGAGCTGTTTTTT
TRBV5-1,once,TRBJ2-3,TRBD2,CASSRTAGAGHKSPDTQYF,TGCGCCAGCAGCCGCACGGCGGGAGCAGGGCATAAGAGCCCAGATACGCAGTATTTT
TRBV4-1,-,TRBJ1-6,-,CASSQDRTNSPLHF,TGCGCCAGCAGCCAGGACAGAACAAATTCACCCCTCCACTTT
TRBV2,-,TRBJ1-2,TRBD1,CASSEPGGYGYTF,TGTGCCAGCAGCGAGCCAGGGGGCTATGGCTACACCTTC
TRBV5-4,-,TRBJ1-4,TRBD1,CASSQGTGAGEKLFF,TGTGCCAGCAGCCAAGGGACAGGGGCTGGTGAAAAACTGTTTTTT
TRBV12-3/TRBV12-4,-,TRBJ1-1,TRBD1,CASNQGAGTEAFF,TGTGCCAGCAACCAGGGGGCCGGAACTGAAGCTTTCTTT
TRBV18,-,TRBJ2-3,-,CASSIGGTLDTQYF,TGTGCCAGCTCAATCGGCGGGACCCTAGATACGCAGTATTTT
TRBV6-5,-,TRBJ2-5,TRBD2,CASSWSGGREETQYF,TGTGCCAGCAGTTGGTCAGGCGGGAGGGAAGAGACCCAGTACTTC
TRBV19,-,TRBJ2-5,TRBD1,CASSWTGLPGETQYF,TGTGCCAGTAGTTGGACAGGCCTCCCCGGGGAGACCCAGTACTTC
TRBV29-1,-,TRBJ1-5,-,CSVGSNGQPQHF,TGCAGCGTTGGAAGTAACGGTCAGCCCCAGCATTTT
TRBV12-5,-,TRBJ1-6,TRBD1,CASGTGQGQNSPLHF,TGTGCTAGTGGTACCGGACAGGGACAGAATTCACCCCTCCACTTT
TRBV5-1,-,TRBJ1-2,TRBD1,CASSSRRTGGLEGYTF,TGCGCCAGCAGCTCTCGGAGGACAGGGGGCTTGGAAGGCTACACCTTC
TRBV5-4,-,TRBJ1-2,-,CASSLDRAPYGYTF,TGTGCCAGCAGCTTGGACAGAGCTCCCTATGGCTACACCTTC
TRBV7-8,-,TRBJ1-3,-,CASRGASGNTIYF,TGTGCCAGCAGGGGGGCTTCTGGAAACACCATATATTTT
TRBV11-3,-,TRBJ2-1,-,CASSSGQNPNEQFF,TGTGCCAGCAGCTCGGGACAAAATCCCAATGAGCAGTTCTTC
TRBV5-1,-,TRBJ1-2,-,CASSFSPEPSQDGYTF,TGCGCCAGCAGCTTTAGCCCAGAACCAAGCCAAGATGGCTACACCTTC
TRBV9,-,TRBJ2-1,TRBD2,CASSVGPGLDGEQFF,TGTGCCAGCAGCGTAGGCCCGGGACTAGACGGTGAGCAGTTCTTC
TRBV5-1,-,TRBJ2-7,TRBD1,CASSLAQGQLLTYEQYF,TGCGCCAGCAGCTTGGCTCAGGGACAGCTTTTGACCTACGAGCAGTACTTC
TRBV25-1,few,TRBJ1-1,TRBD1,CASSPQPGQGNTEAFF,TGTGCCAGCAGTCCTCAACCGGGACAGGGGAACACTGAAGCTTTCTTT